This T cell receptor (beta chain) was observed in a study of blood T cell repertoires in COVID-19. This clone was recorded once. Produced via immunoSEQ multiplex PCR; TCRdb's table is partial and in-frame only. The sample includes around 200,000 clones, about nine tenths seen only once; the top ten take 2.6%. The sequence came from a woman aged 25 to 39 who had recovered from COVID-19. The sample consisted of PBMCs or T cells enriched from blood (not recorded which).

CDR3 region: CASSGTGTYEQYF. The DNA for the CDR3 is TGTGCCAGCAGTGGGACTGGGACCTACGAGCAGTACTTC. J is TRBJ2-7 and V is TRBV25-1; possibly TRBD2 for D (5 bases). V was clipped by 4 bases and J by 2 bases, with 9 bases between them. There are 13 residues in the CDR3. Germline-derived CDR1 and CDR2 are MGHDK and SYGVNS.